The 32 T cell receptor beta chains listed next were all sequenced from one sample in a study of blood T cell dynamics during melanoma immunotherapy. Time point: pre-treatment baseline. TCRdb's copy holds only in-frame clones and misses some; the assay was immunoSEQ multiplex PCR. The top ten hold over 1% of the sample, which has roughly 23,000 clones, roughly nine tenths seen once. The source material was blood, sampled from a patient treated with checkpoint blockade. These receptors all stem from a human donor with melanoma.

V usage is TRBV5-6 and J usage is TRBJ2-7, with 9 bases identical to TRBD2. The V and J ends lost 2 bases and 3 bases, in that order; junction bases with no gene match: 3. This CDR3 region has 14 residues. Germline-derived CDR1 and CDR2 are SGHDT and YYEEEE. CDR3 bases: TGTGCCAGCAGCTTTAGCGGGAGTAGCTACGAGCAGTACTTC. It translates to CASSFSGSSYEQYF.

The chain couples TRBV19 to TRBJ1-5; TRBD1 matches at 7 bases. The CDR3 is 14 residues long. With V trimmed by 7 bases and J by 5 bases, 8 bases remained unmatched. The germline gives CDR1 LNHDA, CDR2 SQIVND (reference sequence). This chain's CDR3 is CASNNRGGDQPQHF. In DNA, the CDR3 is TGTGCCAGTAACAACAGGGGTGGCGATCAGCCCCAGCATTTT.

There are a few counts of this clone. The chain joins TRBV6-5 to TRBJ1-1, with D uncertain. CDR1 MNHEY and CDR2 SVGAGI come from the germline V gene. With 2 bases removed from V and 0 bases from J, the gap between germline ends came to 4 bases. There are 13 residues in the CDR3. The CDR3 DNA reads as TGTGCCAGCAGTTACAGGTTGAACACTGAAGCTTTCTTT. Translated, it gives CASSYRLNTEAFF.

This chain links TRBV11-3 with TRBJ1-2; D is possibly TRBD1 (5 bases). This CDR3 is built from 16 residues. Trimming left V 6 bases short and J 2 bases short, with 19 bases between. CDR1 and CDR2 from the germline V gene are SGHNT and YENEEA. In DNA form, the CDR3 reads TGTGCCAGCAGTGATCCAAGCCTGGGGGACAACTATGGCTACACCTTC. Translating gives CASSDPSLGDNYGYTF.

This chain links TRBV12-5 with TRBJ2-1; TRBD1 matches at 10 bases. Germline V lookup: CDR1 LGHNT, CDR2 FRNRAP. The CDR3 covers 13 residues. With V trimmed by 5 bases and J by 12 bases, 7 bases remained unmatched. The CDR3 spells CASGIDRGRGQFF. The CDR3, as DNA: TGTGCTAGTGGTATCGACAGGGGGCGAGGGCAGTTCTTC.

The J gene is TRBJ2-1, the V gene TRBV12-5; D is perhaps TRBD1 or TRBD2 (6 bases each). CDR1 is LGHNT, CDR2 FRNRAP, per germline. Trimming shortened V by 5 bases and J by 3 bases, and 38 bases separated the two germline ends. The CDR3 has 23 amino acids. The DNA of the CDR3 is TGTGCTAGTGGTGAGCCGACCGGGACACAACCCTTTTCGGGGGACCCCTACTACAATGAGCAGTTCTTC. Translated: CASGEPTGTQPFSGDPYYNEQFF.

This chain links TRBV6-5 with TRBJ2-5, with a weak D call TRBD1 (6 bases). Trimming took off 3 bases at V and 2 bases at J, with 13 bases between the two ends. CDR1 MNHEY and CDR2 SVGAGI come from the germline V gene. This CDR3 has 15 residues. The CDR3 sequence is CASSYFGTLQETQYF. CDR3 bases: TGTGCCAGCAGTTATTTCGGGACACTTCAAGAGACCCAGTACTTC.

The chain links TRBV6-5 to TRBJ2-2, with a tentative D call TRBD1 (6 bases). Looked up from germline, CDR1 is MNHEY and CDR2 is SVGAGI. V shed 4 bases and J shed 2 bases, with 11 bases lying between them. The CDR3 runs 15 residues. The CDR3 loop reads CASSSDRRNTGELFF. Here the CDR3 DNA reads TGTGCCAGCAGTTCGGACAGAAGAAACACCGGGGAGCTGTTTTTT.

The chain employs TRBV5-1 and TRBJ2-6; 12 bases are shared with TRBD2. This CDR3 spans 20 amino acids. Germline V gene data show CDR1 as SGHRS and CDR2 as YFSETQ. J was trimmed by 0 bases and V by 1 base; bases with no gene match: 8. The CDR3 reads CASSLMSSGGGLSGANVLTF. The CDR3, as DNA: TGCGCCAGCAGCTTGATGTCTAGCGGGGGGGGCCTCTCTGGGGCCAACGTCCTGACTTTC.

This clone has just one count. In nucleotides, the CDR3 is TGTGCCAGCAGTTACTCGCTACAGGGTCAAAACGAGCAGTACTTC. It specifies CASSYSLQGQNEQYF. V gene TRBV6-5 combines with J gene TRBJ2-7; D possibly corresponds to TRBD1 (6 bases). Looked up from germline, CDR1 is MNHEY and CDR2 is SVGAGI. Trimming cost V 0 bases and J 5 bases, with 14 bases left between them. This CDR3 comprises 15 residues.

The chain employs TRBV6-6 and TRBJ1-2; 8 bases map to TRBD1. Trimming at V came to 2 bases and at J to 4 bases, leaving 6 bases not matched to a gene. The germline V gene encodes CDR1 MNHNY and CDR2 SVGAGI (reference sequence). This CDR3 region has 15 residues. The CDR3 sequence: CASSYKVGQGYGYTF. The CDR3 DNA sequence: TGTGCCAGCAGTTACAAGGTCGGACAGGGCTATGGCTACACCTTC.

The rearrangement joins TRBV30 to TRBJ1-1; D not certain. V was clipped by 3 bases and J by 0 bases, with 14 bases between them. The CDR3 spans 15 residues. CDR1 is GTSNPN and CDR2 is SVGIG in the germline V gene (reference sequence). Here the CDR3 reads CAWRWYGRLNTEAFF. CDR3 sequence (DNA): TGTGCCTGGAGATGGTACGGAAGATTGAACACTGAAGCTTTCTTT.

The sample holds one count of this clone. The genes are TRBV4-1 and TRBJ2-1; maybe TRBD2 (6 bases). CDR1 and CDR2 from the germline V gene are MGHRA and YSYEKL. Trimming removed 6 bases from V and 0 bases from J, with 15 bases in between. The CDR3 sequence is 16 residues long. CDR3 residues: CASSPWGGVSYNEQFF. CDR3 bases: TGCGCCAGCAGTCCATGGGGCGGGGTCTCCTACAATGAGCAGTTCTTC.

The chain has TRBV7-7 and TRBJ2-7, with a tentative D call TRBD2 (5 bases). This CDR3 spans 13 amino acids. CDR1 and CDR2 (germline): SSHAT, FNYEAQ (reference sequence). Trimming pared 1 base from V and 2 bases from J, leaving 6 bases between. DNA of the CDR3: TGTGCCAGCAGCTTAGGGGAGACCTACGAGCAGTACTTC. It specifies CASSLGETYEQYF.

The chain carries TRBV10-1 and TRBJ2-7; 14 bases are shared with TRBD2. The germline V gene encodes CDR1 WNHNN and CDR2 SYGVQD (reference sequence). The CDR3 extends over 14 amino acids. V lost 6 bases and J lost 5; bases outside the gene matches: 3. CDR3 in amino acids: CASSRTSGRHEQYF. The DNA for the CDR3 is TGCGCCAGCAGCCGGACTAGCGGGAGGCACGAGCAGTACTTC.

The chain employs TRBV7-9 and TRBJ2-1, with TRBD2 identical over 8 bases. The trim removed 2 bases at V and 7 bases at J, leaving 4 bases unmatched. The germline CDR1 and CDR2 sequences are SEHNR and FQNEAQ (reference sequence). The CDR3 sequence is 14 residues long. The CDR3 DNA sequence: TGTGCCAGCAGCTTACTTGGCGGGGGGAATGAGCAGTTCTTC. Translating gives CASSLLGGGNEQFF.

This clone was seen a few times. The gene calls are TRBV6-1 and TRBJ1-3; D ambiguous. This CDR3 has 14 amino acids. Trimming removed 3 bases at V and 4 bases at J, with 10 bases between. CDR1 and CDR2 (germline): MNHNS, SASEGT. CDR3 protein: CASSDKIWGNTIYF. The DNA for the CDR3 is TGTGCCAGCAGTGACAAGATCTGGGGAAACACCATATATTTT.

This clone was detected only a few times. This chain uses TRBV7-3 with TRBJ2-2, with 10 bases that match TRBD1. Trimming took 0 bases from V and 6 from J; bases not matched to a gene: 7. This CDR3 is built from 17 residues. Looked up from germline, CDR1 is SGHTA and CDR2 is FQGTGA. The CDR3 region is CASSLTPGQGKAGELFF. CDR3 coding DNA: TGTGCCAGCAGCTTAACGCCGGGACAGGGGAAGGCCGGGGAGCTGTTTTTT. Based on the CDR3 plus reference TRBV7-3 and TRBJ2-2, the full variable domain is GAGVSQTPSNKVTEKGKYVELRCDPISGHTALYWYRQSLGQGPEFLIYFQGTGAADDSGLPNDRFFAVRPEGSVSTLKIQRTERGDSAVYLCASSLTPGQGKAGELFFGEGSRLTVL.

The genes are TRBV28 and TRBJ1-3; a possible D gene is TRBD1 (6 bases). V was cut by 6 bases and J by 0 bases, with 15 bases left in between. The CDR3 has 16 amino acids. Germline V gene sequence: CDR1 MDHEN, CDR2 SYDVKM. CDR3 nucleotide sequence: TGTGCCAGCAGAAGAGGGGGTGACCTCTCTGGAAACACCATATATTTT. It translates to CASRRGGDLSGNTIYF.

The V gene is TRBV14, the J gene TRBJ1-3, with D perhaps TRBD1 (5 bases). With 5 bases removed from V and 5 bases from J, the gap between germline ends came to 13 bases. The CDR3 is 14 amino acids. The V gene's germline CDR1 is SGHDN and CDR2 FVKESK. The CDR3 DNA reads TGTGCCAGCAGCGGTTGGGGGGAAAGAAACACCATATATTTT. As protein: CASSGWGERNTIYF.

This rearrangement joins TRBV19 to TRBJ1-1; D remains unclear. Germline CDR1 and CDR2: LNHDA and SQIVND (reference sequence). CDR3 length: 15 amino acids. V was pared by 1 base and J by 5 bases, with 14 bases between. The CDR3 spells CASSIGEGFGTEAFF. In nucleotides, the CDR3 is TGTGCCAGTAGTATAGGGGAAGGGTTTGGAACTGAAGCTTTCTTT. Full variable domain (missing parts from reference TRBV19 and TRBJ1-1): DGGITQSPKYLFRKEGQNVTLSCEQNLNHDAMYWYRQDPGQGLRLIYYSQIVNDFQKGDIAEGYSVSREKKESFPLTVTSAQKNPTAFYLCASSIGEGFGTEAFFGQGTRLTVV.

This chain links TRBV5-4 with TRBJ1-1; possible D gene TRBD1, 6 bases. CDR3 length: 15 amino acids. Between the trimmed V and J ends, which lost 4 bases and 0 bases, there was a span of 13 bases. The V gene's germline CDR1 is SGHNT and CDR2 YYREEE (reference sequence). The CDR3 sequence: CASSPRGGLNTEAFF. The CDR3 nucleotides are TGTGCCAGCAGCCCTAGGGGGGGGCTGAACACTGAAGCTTTCTTT.

The V call is TRBV2, the J call TRBJ2-5; TRBD1 matches at 8 bases. This CDR3 spans 16 amino acids. Germline CDR1 and CDR2: SNHLY and FYNNEI. J lost 5 bases, V lost 3 bases, and 11 bases had no gene match. The CDR3: CASSDLGRQGSETQYF. Written as DNA, the CDR3 is TGTGCCAGCAGTGACTTGGGTCGACAGGGGTCTGAGACCCAGTACTTC.

This clone was observed a single time. The chain joins TRBV5-1 to TRBJ2-3, with 14 bases identical to TRBD2. The V gene end was trimmed by 2 bases and the J gene end by 13 bases; junction bases not matched to a gene: 12. The germline V gene has CDR1 SGHRS and CDR2 YFSETQ. This CDR3 contains 16 residues. Here the CDR3 DNA reads TGCGCCAGCAGCTTAAGTGGAGGGACTAGCGGGAGATGGGAGTATTTT. Its translation: CASSLSGGTSGRWEYF.

This clone was detected only once. V usage is TRBV5-1 and J usage is TRBJ2-3, with 7 bases that match TRBD2. Germline lookup yields CDR1 SGHRS and CDR2 YFSETQ. V gave up 0 bases and J gave up 4 bases; unmatched junction bases: 5. The CDR3 totals 15 residues. In nucleotides, the CDR3 is TGCGCCAGCAGCTTGGGTCGGGGAGGGGCAGATACGCAGTATTTT. Translated: CASSLGRGGADTQYF.

The rearrangement uses TRBV10-1 and TRBJ2-1; 8 positions agree with TRBD2. The CDR3 length is 15 residues. The germline CDR1 and CDR2 sequences are WNHNN and SYGVQD (reference sequence). V dropped 3 bases and J dropped 0; count of bases not matched to a gene: 1. The CDR3 coding sequence is TGCGCCAGCAGTGAACGGGGGGGCTCCTACAATGAGCAGTTCTTC. Translation gives CASSERGGSYNEQFF.

This rearrangement joins TRBV9 to TRBJ2-6; the D gene is possibly TRBD1 (6 bases). This CDR3 is built from 16 residues. Trimming left V 4 bases short and J 4 bases short, with 15 bases between. Germline V gene data show CDR1 as SGDLS and CDR2 as YYNGEE. The CDR3 here is CASSPISGVGANVLTF. The CDR3 DNA follows: TGTGCCAGCAGCCCGATTTCAGGGGTCGGGGCCAACGTCCTGACTTTC.

The chain joins TRBV6-1 to TRBJ2-3; D possibly corresponds to TRBD1 (6 bases). Germline assignment: CDR1 MNHNS and CDR2 SASEGT. V was shortened by 3 bases and J by 0 bases, with 7 bases between the two germline ends. The CDR3 loop spans 14 amino acids. The CDR3 protein is CASSDRGSTDTQYF. CDR3 nucleotide sequence: TGTGCCAGCAGTGACAGGGGAAGCACAGATACGCAGTATTTT.

This chain links TRBV2 with TRBJ1-4, with D perhaps matching TRBD1 (6 bases). Germline loops: CDR1 SNHLY, CDR2 FYNNEI. CDR3 length: 13 residues. Trimming left V 10 bases short and J 6 bases short, with 15 bases between. Here the CDR3 reads CATTGGGDEKLFF. In nucleotides, the CDR3 is TGTGCCACCACGGGAGGGGGTGATGAAAAACTGTTTTTT.

This CDR3 reads CASSQARRLGANVLTF. The DNA of the CDR3 is TGTGCCAGCAGCCAGGCTCGGAGGTTGGGGGCCAACGTCCTGACTTTC. This chain links TRBV7-8 with TRBJ2-6; D possibly corresponds to TRBD2 (5 bases). CDR3 length equals 16 residues. With 5 bases removed from V and 4 bases from J, the gap between germline ends came to 15 bases. Germline lookup yields CDR1 SGHVS and CDR2 FQNEAQ.

V is TRBV19 and J is TRBJ1-2, with D possibly matching TRBD1 (5 bases). This CDR3 is built from 14 residues. The germline gives CDR1 LNHDA, CDR2 SQIVND (reference sequence). V was trimmed by 6 bases and J by 5 bases, leaving 16 bases between them. The CDR3 nucleotides read TGTGCCAGTAGAGAGGCCGAGGGGTTTTATGGCTACACCTTC. Translation: CASREAEGFYGYTF. Full variable domain (remainder filled in from reference TRBV19 and TRBJ1-2): DGGITQSPKYLFRKEGQNVTLSCEQNLNHDAMYWYRQDPGQGLRLIYYSQIVNDFQKGDIAEGYSVSREKKESFPLTVTSAQKNPTAFYLCASREAEGFYGYTFGSGTRLTVV.

The V gene is TRBV11-2, the J gene TRBJ2-7; D is unclear. CDR3 length: 11 amino acids. Germline CDR1 is SGHAT and CDR2 is FQNNGV. The germline V and J ends were trimmed by 1 base and 7 bases, with 5 bases remaining between them. The CDR3 DNA reads as TGTGCCAGCAGCTTAGTAGAGGAGCAGTACTTC. It codes for CASSLVEEQYF.